This TCR beta chain was documented in a study of blood T cell repertoires in COVID-19. As for the study in general: The United States, Italy and Spain supplied acute and convalescent COVID-19 samples. T cells, B-cell-depleted T cells, or PBMCs provided the cDNA or gDNA that served as material.

This clone has just one count. Authors' analysis steps: Reference gene primer amplification gave nucleated cell count estimates. TCRdb's copy holds only in-frame clones and misses some; the assay was immunoSEQ multiplex PCR. V and J calls and clone size are copied from that table; D and trimming were computed from the DNA. The sample yields around 300,000 clones, 86% seen once. The sample comprised peripheral blood. The sequence was obtained from a woman in her thirties with active or convalescent COVID-19.

The CDR3, as DNA: TGCAGTGCTAGTGGGGGGGTTACCTACGAGCAGTACTTC. Its protein is CSASGGVTYEQYF. The gene calls are TRBV20-1 and TRBJ2-7; 7 bases align to TRBD2. The J segment lost 2 bases and the V segment lost 3 bases, leaving 4 bases of the junction unmatched. Per germline, CDR1 DFQATT and CDR2 SNEGSKA (reference sequence). The CDR3 consists of 13 residues.